These 5 T cell receptor beta chains were sequenced from one sample in a study of cytomegalovirus exposure and HLA in healthy donors. The PCR made use of 60 Vbeta and 13 Jbeta primers. Profiled with immunoSEQ multiplex PCR; TCRdb holds only in-frame clones, not every one. Among 57,000 or so clones listed, 70% were seen once. Sequencing was carried out using PBMCs. The receptors were sampled from a woman aged 60 to 75 in good health and CMV-seropositive.

In this sample, this clone turned up a few times. The V and J genes are TRBV7-2 and TRBJ2-3; the match to TRBD1 covers 9 bases. CDR1 and CDR2 from the germline V gene are SGHTA and FQGNSA. With V trimmed by 1 base and J by 5 bases, 7 bases remained unmatched. CDR3 length: 16 amino acids. The CDR3 reads CASSLVGQGIGDTQYF. The CDR3 region has the DNA TGTGCCAGCAGCTTAGTCGGACAGGGGATCGGAGATACGCAGTATTTT.

This clone has only a few counts. The DNA for the CDR3 is TGTGCCAGCAGCCAAGACGCCTTCAGGGGAGAGACCCAGTACTTC. It is translated as CASSQDAFRGETQYF. V and J are TRBV4-2 and TRBJ2-5; a weak D match, TRBD1 (6 bases). V lost 0 bases and J lost 4, with 12 bases in between. The CDR3 has 15 amino acids. Looked up from germline, CDR1 is LGHNA and CDR2 is YNFKEQ.

This chain links TRBV7-2 with TRBJ1-5; weak D call: TRBD1 (5 bases). The CDR3 consists of 17 residues. From germline, CDR1 is SGHTA and CDR2 FQGNSA. Deletions cut 5 bases from V and 4 bases from J, with 21 bases between. The CDR3 DNA reads TGTGCCAGCAGCCCCATTGTGATCGGGGGAAGAAATCAGCCCCAGCATTTT. Its translation: CASSPIVIGGRNQPQHF.

This chain connects TRBV6-6 to TRBJ1-2; 11 nucleotides line up with TRBD1. With V trimmed by 2 bases and J by 7 bases, 6 bases remained unmatched. The CDR3 has 15 residues. Germline V gene data show CDR1 as MNHNY and CDR2 as SVGAGI (reference sequence). The CDR3 spells CASSYRLDRGPGYTF. The CDR3 DNA is TGTGCCAGCAGTTACCGACTGGACAGGGGGCCTGGCTACACCTTC.

This clone has just a few counts. The chain recombines TRBV10-3 with TRBJ2-7; D gene unclear. Germline lookup yields CDR1 ENHRY and CDR2 SYGVKD. This CDR3 region has 15 residues. V shed 3 bases and J shed 0 bases, with 12 bases lying between them. CDR3 residues: CAISDRVSSSYEQYF. CDR3 sequence (DNA): TGTGCCATCAGTGACCGGGTCTCAAGCTCCTACGAGCAGTACTTC.